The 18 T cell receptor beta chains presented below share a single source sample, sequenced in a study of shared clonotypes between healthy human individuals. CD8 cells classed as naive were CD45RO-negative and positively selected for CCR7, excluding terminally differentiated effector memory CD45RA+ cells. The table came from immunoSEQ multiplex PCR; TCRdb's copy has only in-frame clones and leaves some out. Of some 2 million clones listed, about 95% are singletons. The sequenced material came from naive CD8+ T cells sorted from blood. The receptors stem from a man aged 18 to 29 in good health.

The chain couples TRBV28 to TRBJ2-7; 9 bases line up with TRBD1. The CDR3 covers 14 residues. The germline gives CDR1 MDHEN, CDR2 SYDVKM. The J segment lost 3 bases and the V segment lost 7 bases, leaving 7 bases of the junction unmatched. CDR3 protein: CASTYTGGSYEQYF. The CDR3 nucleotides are TGTGCCAGCACTTATACAGGGGGCAGCTACGAGCAGTACTTC.

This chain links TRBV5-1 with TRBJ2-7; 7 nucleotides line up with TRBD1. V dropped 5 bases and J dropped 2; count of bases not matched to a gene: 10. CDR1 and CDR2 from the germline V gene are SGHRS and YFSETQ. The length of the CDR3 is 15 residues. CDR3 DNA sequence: TGCGCCAGCAGATACAAATCCGGGACAGCCTACGAGCAGTACTTC. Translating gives CASRYKSGTAYEQYF. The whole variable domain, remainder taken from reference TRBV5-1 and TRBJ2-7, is KAGVTQTPRYLIKTRGQQVTLSCSPISGHRSVSWYQQTPGQGLQFLFEYFSETQRNKGNFPGRFSGRQFSNSRSEMNVSTLELGDSALYLCASRYKSGTAYEQYFGPGTRLTVT.

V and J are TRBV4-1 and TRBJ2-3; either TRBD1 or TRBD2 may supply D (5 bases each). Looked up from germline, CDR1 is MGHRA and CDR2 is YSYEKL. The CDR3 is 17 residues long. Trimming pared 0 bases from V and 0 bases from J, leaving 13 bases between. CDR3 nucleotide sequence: TGCGCCAGCAGCCAAGATCACAGAGGGGCTAGCACAGATACGCAGTATTTT. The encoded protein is CASSQDHRGASTDTQYF.

CDR3: CASSYITDTPPLHF. CDR3 coding DNA: TGTGCCAGCAGTTACATCACAGACACGCCACCCCTCCACTTT. V gene TRBV6-6 combines with J gene TRBJ1-6; D is undetermined. V was trimmed by 2 bases and J by 11 bases, leaving 13 bases between them. Germline V gives CDR1 MNHNY, CDR2 SVGAGI (reference sequence). The CDR3 extends over 14 amino acids.

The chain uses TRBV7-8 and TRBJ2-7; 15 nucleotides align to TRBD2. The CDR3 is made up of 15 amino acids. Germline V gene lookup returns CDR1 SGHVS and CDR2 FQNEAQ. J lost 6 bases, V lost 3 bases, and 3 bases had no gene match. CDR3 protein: CASSLGLAGGSEQYF. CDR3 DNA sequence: TGTGCCAGCAGCTTGGGACTAGCGGGAGGCTCCGAGCAGTACTTC.

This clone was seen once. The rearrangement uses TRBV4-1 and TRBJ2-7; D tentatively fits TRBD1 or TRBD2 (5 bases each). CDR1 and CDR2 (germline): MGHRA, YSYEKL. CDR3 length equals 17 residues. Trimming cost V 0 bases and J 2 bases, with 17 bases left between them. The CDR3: CASSQETYGTLTYEQYF. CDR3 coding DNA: TGCGCCAGCAGCCAAGAAACCTACGGGACCCTTACCTACGAGCAGTACTTC.

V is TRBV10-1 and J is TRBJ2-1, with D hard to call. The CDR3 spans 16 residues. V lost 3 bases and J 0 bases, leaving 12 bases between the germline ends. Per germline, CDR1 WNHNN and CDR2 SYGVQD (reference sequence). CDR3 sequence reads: CASSDAAESSYNEQFF. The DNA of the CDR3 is TGCGCCAGCAGTGACGCCGCGGAGAGCTCCTACAATGAGCAGTTCTTC.

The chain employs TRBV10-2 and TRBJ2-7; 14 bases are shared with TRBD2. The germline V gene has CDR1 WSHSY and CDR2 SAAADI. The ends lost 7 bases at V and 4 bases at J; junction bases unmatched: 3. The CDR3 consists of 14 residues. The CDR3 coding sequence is TGCGCCAGCATCGGACTAGCGGGGGGATACGAGCAGTACTTC. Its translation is CASIGLAGGYEQYF.

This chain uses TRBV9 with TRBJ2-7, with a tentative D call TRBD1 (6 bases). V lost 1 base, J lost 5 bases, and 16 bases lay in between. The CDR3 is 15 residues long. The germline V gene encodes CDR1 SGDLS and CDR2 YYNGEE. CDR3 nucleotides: TGTGCCAGCAGCGTATACCCCGTGGGGGCGAACGAGCAGTACTTC. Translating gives CASSVYPVGANEQYF.

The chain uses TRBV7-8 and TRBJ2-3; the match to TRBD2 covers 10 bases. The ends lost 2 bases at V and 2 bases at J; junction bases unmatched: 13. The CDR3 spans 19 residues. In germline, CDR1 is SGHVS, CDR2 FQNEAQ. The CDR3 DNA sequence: TGTGCCAGCAGCTTATGGAGTAGGGGACTAGCGAAGGACACAGATACGCAGTATTTT. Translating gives CASSLWSRGLAKDTDTQYF. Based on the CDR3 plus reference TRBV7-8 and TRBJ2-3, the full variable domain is GAGVSQSPRYKVAKRGQDVALRCDPISGHVSLFWYQQALGQGPEFLTYFQNEAQLDKSGLPSDRFFAERPEGSVSTLKIQRTQQEDSAVYLCASSLWSRGLAKDTDTQYFGPGTRLTVL.

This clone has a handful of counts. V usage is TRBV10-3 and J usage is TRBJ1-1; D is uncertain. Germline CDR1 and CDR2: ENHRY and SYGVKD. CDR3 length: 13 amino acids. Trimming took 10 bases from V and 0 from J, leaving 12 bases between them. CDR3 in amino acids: CATSRGLNTEAFF. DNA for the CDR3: TGTGCCACTTCGCGAGGGCTGAACACTGAAGCTTTCTTT.

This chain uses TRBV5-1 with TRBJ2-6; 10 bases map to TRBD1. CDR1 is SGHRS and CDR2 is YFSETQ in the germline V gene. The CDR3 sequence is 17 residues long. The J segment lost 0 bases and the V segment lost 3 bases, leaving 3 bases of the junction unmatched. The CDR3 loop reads CASSSGQGYSGANVLTF. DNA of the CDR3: TGCGCCAGCAGCTCGGGACAGGGGTACTCTGGGGCCAACGTCCTGACTTTC.

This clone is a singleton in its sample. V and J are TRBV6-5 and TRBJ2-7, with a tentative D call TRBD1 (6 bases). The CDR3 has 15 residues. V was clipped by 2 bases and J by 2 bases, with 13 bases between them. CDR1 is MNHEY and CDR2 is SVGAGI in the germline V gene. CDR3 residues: CASSYTDRAAYEQYF. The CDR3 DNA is TGTGCCAGCAGTTACACGGACAGAGCCGCCTACGAGCAGTACTTC.

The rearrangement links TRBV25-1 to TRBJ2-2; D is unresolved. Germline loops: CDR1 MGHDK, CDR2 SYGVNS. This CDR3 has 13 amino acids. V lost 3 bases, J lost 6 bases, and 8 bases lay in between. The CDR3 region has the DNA TGTGCCAGCAGTGAGGGGTGGTCCGGGGAGCTGTTTTTT. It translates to CASSEGWSGELFF.

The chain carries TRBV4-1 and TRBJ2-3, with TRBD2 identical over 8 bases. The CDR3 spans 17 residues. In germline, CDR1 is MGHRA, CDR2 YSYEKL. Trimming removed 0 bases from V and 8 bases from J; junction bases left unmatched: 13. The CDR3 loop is CASSQEITSGLGGTQYF. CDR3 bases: TGCGCCAGCAGCCAAGAAATTACTAGCGGCTTGGGAGGTACGCAGTATTTT.

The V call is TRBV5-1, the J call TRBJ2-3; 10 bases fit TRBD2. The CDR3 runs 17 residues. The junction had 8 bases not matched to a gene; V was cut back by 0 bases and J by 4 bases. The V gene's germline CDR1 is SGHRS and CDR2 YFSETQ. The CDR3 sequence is CASSLVLAGAVADTQYF. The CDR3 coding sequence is TGCGCCAGCAGCTTGGTCCTAGCGGGGGCTGTGGCAGATACGCAGTATTTT.

DNA for the CDR3: TGTGCCAGCAGCGAGATCAGGGGCTTGAACACTGAAGCTTTCTTT. Its translation is CASSEIRGLNTEAFF. J is TRBJ1-1 and V is TRBV9; the D gene is possibly TRBD1 (6 bases). The germline V gene has CDR1 SGDLS and CDR2 YYNGEE. This CDR3 region has 15 residues. V was trimmed by 3 bases and J by 0 bases, leaving 12 bases between them. The full variable domain, in which reference TRBV9 and TRBJ1-1 provide the parts outside the CDR3, is DSGVTQTPKHLITATGQRVTLRCSPRSGDLSVYWYQQSLDQGLQFLIQYYNGEERAKGNILERFSAQQFPDLHSELNLSSLELGDSALYFCASSEIRGLNTEAFFGQGTRLTVV.

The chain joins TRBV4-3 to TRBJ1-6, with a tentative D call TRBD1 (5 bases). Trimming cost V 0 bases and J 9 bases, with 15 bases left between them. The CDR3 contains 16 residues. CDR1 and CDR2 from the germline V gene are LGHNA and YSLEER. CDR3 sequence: CASSQDMEGLGSPLHF. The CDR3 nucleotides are TGCGCCAGCAGCCAAGATATGGAGGGGCTGGGTTCACCCCTCCACTTT.